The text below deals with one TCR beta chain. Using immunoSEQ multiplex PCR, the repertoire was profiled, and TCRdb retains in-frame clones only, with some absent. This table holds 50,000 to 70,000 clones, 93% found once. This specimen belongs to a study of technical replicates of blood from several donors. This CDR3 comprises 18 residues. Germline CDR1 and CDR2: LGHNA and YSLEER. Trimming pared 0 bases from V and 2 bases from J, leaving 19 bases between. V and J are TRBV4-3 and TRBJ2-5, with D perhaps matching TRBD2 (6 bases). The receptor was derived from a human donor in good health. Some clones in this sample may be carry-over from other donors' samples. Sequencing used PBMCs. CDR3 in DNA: TGCGCCAGCAGCCAAGATCCGGTGGCGGGGCGTCCACAAGAGACCCAGTACTTC. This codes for CASSQDPVAGRPQETQYF.